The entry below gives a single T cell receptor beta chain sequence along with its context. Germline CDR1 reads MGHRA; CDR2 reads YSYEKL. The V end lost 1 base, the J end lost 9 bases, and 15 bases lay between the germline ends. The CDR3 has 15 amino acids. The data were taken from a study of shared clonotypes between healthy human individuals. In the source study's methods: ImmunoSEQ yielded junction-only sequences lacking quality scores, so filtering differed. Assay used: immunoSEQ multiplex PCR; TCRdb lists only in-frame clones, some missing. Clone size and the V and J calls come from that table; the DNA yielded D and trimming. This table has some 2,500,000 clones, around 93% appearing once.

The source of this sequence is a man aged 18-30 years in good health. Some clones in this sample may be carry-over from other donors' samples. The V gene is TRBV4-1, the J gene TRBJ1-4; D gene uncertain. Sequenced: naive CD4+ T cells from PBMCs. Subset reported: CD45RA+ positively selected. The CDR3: CASSQVEGYGQKLFF. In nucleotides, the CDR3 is TGCGCCAGCAGCCAAGTTGAGGGATACGGGCAAAAACTGTTTTTT.